Listed here are 25 T cell receptor beta chains from one sample, sequenced in a study of blood T cell repertoires in COVID-19. Measured with immunoSEQ multiplex PCR; TCRdb has only the in-frame clones, and not every one. The sample contains a few hundred thousand clones, about 89% of which appear only once. The specimen sequenced was peripheral blood. These TCRs come from a woman between 50 and 59 years old who had recovered from COVID-19.

V is TRBV30 and J is TRBJ1-1; 7 bases line up with TRBD1. CDR3 length: 13 amino acids. CDR1 is GTSNPN and CDR2 is SVGIG in the germline V gene (reference sequence). V dropped 1 base and J dropped 6; count of bases not matched to a gene: 5. CDR3 protein: CAWSAVQGAEAFF. As DNA, the CDR3 is TGTGCCTGGAGTGCCGTGCAGGGGGCTGAAGCTTTCTTT.

This chain's CDR3 is CASSLDLGARSTEAFF. CDR3 sequence (DNA): TGCGCCAGCAGCTTGGATCTGGGGGCGCGGAGCACTGAAGCTTTCTTT. This chain connects TRBV5-1 to TRBJ1-1; weak D call: TRBD1 (6 bases). The ends were cut back, 0 bases at V and 4 bases at J, with 16 bases in the middle. This CDR3 spans 16 amino acids. Germline CDR1 SGHRS, CDR2 YFSETQ.

This clone showed up just once. This chain joins TRBV29-1 and TRBJ1-5; 10 bases match TRBD1. The CDR3 contains 15 residues. Germline loops: CDR1 SQVTM, CDR2 ANQGSEA. The J segment lost 4 bases and the V segment lost 0 bases, leaving 3 bases of the junction unmatched. CDR3 residues: CSVEDPGQGNQPQHF. CDR3 nucleotide sequence: TGCAGCGTTGAAGATCCGGGACAGGGGAATCAGCCCCAGCATTTT.

The chain combines TRBV5-1 with TRBJ2-1, with D perhaps matching TRBD2 (5 bases). The CDR3 is 13 residues long. V gave up 0 bases and J gave up 9 bases, with 10 bases separating them. The germline V gene encodes CDR1 SGHRS and CDR2 YFSETQ. Here the CDR3 DNA reads TGCGCCAGCAGCTTGGTACTAGACGGTGAGCAGTTCTTC. It encodes CASSLVLDGEQFF.

The J gene is TRBJ1-5, the V gene TRBV18, with TRBD1 matching 10 bases. CDR3 length: 14 residues. The V and J ends lost 6 bases and 4 bases, in that order; junction bases with no gene match: 3. Looked up from germline, CDR1 is KGHSH and CDR2 is LQKENI. The CDR3 region is CASSRTGGNQPQHF. The DNA for the CDR3 is TGTGCCAGCTCGCGGACAGGGGGGAATCAGCCCCAGCATTTT.

This clone occurred a few times. The genes are TRBV5-1 and TRBJ1-1, with TRBD1 matching 7 bases. J was trimmed by 6 bases and V by 4 bases; bases with no gene match: 9. This CDR3 has 14 amino acids. CDR1 is SGHRS, CDR2 YFSETQ, per germline. For the CDR3, the DNA is TGCGCCAGCAGCGCTAGAACAGGGGACGCTGAAGCTTTCTTT. Protein: CASSARTGDAEAFF.

The chain carries TRBV7-8 and TRBJ2-7, with 10 positions matching TRBD1. This CDR3 spans 18 amino acids. Germline trimming cut 1 base from V and 2 bases from J; bases unmatched to any gene: 11. CDR1 and CDR2 (germline): SGHVS, FQNEAQ. CDR3 DNA sequence: TGTGCCAGCAGCTTAGGATTAACCGACAGGGGGCGGACCTACGAGCAGTACTTC. This sequence encodes CASSLGLTDRGRTYEQYF.

J is TRBJ2-3 and V is TRBV5-4; 11 positions match TRBD2. The junction had 11 bases not matched to a gene; V was cut back by 4 bases and J by 4 bases. The CDR3 runs 17 residues. The germline gives CDR1 SGHNT, CDR2 YYREEE (reference sequence). The CDR3 here is CASSHYPLAGGADTQYF. DNA for the CDR3: TGTGCCAGCAGCCACTACCCTCTAGCGGGGGGCGCAGATACGCAGTATTTT.

This CDR3 is CASSRTSGDSYEQYF. The CDR3 DNA reads as TGTGCCAGCTCGAGGACTAGCGGAGACTCCTACGAGCAGTACTTC. V is TRBV27 and J is TRBJ2-7; the match to TRBD2 covers 10 bases. The V segment lost 8 bases and the J segment 0 bases; nucleotides outside the gene matches: 7. CDR3 length: 15 residues. Germline V gene sequence: CDR1 MNHEY, CDR2 SMNVEV (reference sequence).

J is TRBJ2-7 and V is TRBV29-1, with no clear D. The CDR3 runs to 14 residues. V was pared by 6 bases and J by 0 bases, with 15 bases between. CDR1 and CDR2 from the germline V gene are SQVTM and ANQGSEA. CDR3 bases: TGCAGCGTGGCAAGAAGCGTTAGCTCCTACGAGCAGTACTTC. It yields the protein CSVARSVSSYEQYF.

This clone was seen just once. This sample also contains other DNA sequences that code for the same CDR3. The CDR3 DNA sequence: TGTGCCAGTAGTACTGGACAGGCCAATTCACCCCTCCACTTT. It translates to CASSTGQANSPLHF. This chain connects TRBV19 to TRBJ1-6; TRBD1 matches at 7 bases. Per germline, CDR1 LNHDA and CDR2 SQIVND (reference sequence). This CDR3 has 14 residues. V lost 4 bases and J lost 7; bases outside the gene matches: 4.

V is TRBV28 and J is TRBJ2-1; 9 nucleotides match TRBD2. There are 15 residues in the CDR3. V lost 8 bases and J lost 1; bases outside the gene matches: 6. The germline V gene encodes CDR1 MDHEN and CDR2 SYDVKM. CDR3 nucleotide sequence: TGTGCCAGCGGTATTAGCGGGAGTTCCTACAATGAGCAGTTCTTC. This encodes CASGISGSSYNEQFF.

J is TRBJ1-6 and V is TRBV28; weak D call: TRBD1 (6 bases). The germline V and J ends were trimmed by 6 bases and 7 bases, with 19 bases remaining between them. The CDR3 has 16 residues. CDR1 is MDHEN, CDR2 SYDVKM, per germline. The CDR3 bases are TGTGCCAGCAGCACAGGGCCCCTACCGCAGAATTCACCCCTCCACTTT. Residues: CASSTGPLPQNSPLHF.

The chain joins TRBV19 to TRBJ1-1; D may be TRBD1 (5 bases). The CDR3 extends over 14 amino acids. Germline V gives CDR1 LNHDA, CDR2 SQIVND (reference sequence). Trimming took off 2 bases at V and 2 bases at J, with 9 bases between the two ends. The CDR3, as DNA: TGTGCCAGTAGTATACTTGGGGCTAACACTGAAGCTTTCTTT. As protein: CASSILGANTEAFF.

This clone came up a few times. This sequence joins TRBV6-2 or TRBV6-3 and TRBJ2-2; D gene ambiguous. CDR3 length equals 14 residues. In germline, CDR1 is MNHEY, CDR2 SVGEGT. Trimming removed 3 bases at V and 5 bases at J, with 10 bases between. In DNA, the CDR3 is TGTGCCAGCAGTTATGAAGAGAGAACCGGGGAGCTGTTTTTT. This codes for CASSYEERTGELFF.

The chain carries TRBV5-1 and TRBJ1-3, with TRBD1 identical over 7 bases. The CDR3 sequence is 14 residues long. Trimming removed 1 base from V and 4 bases from J; junction bases left unmatched: 2. From germline, CDR1 is SGHRS and CDR2 YFSETQ. The DNA of the CDR3 is TGCGCCAGCAGCTTGATGACAGGGGGAAACACCATATATTTT. It translates to CASSLMTGGNTIYF. Together with reference TRBV5-1 and TRBJ1-3, the CDR3 gives the full variable domain: KAGVTQTPRYLIKTRGQQVTLSCSPISGHRSVSWYQQTPGQGLQFLFEYFSETQRNKGNFPGRFSGRQFSNSRSEMNVSTLELGDSALYLCASSLMTGGNTIYFGEGSWLTVV.

This chain uses TRBV4-1 with TRBJ2-5, with D maybe TRBD1 (5 bases). Germline values: CDR1 MGHRA, CDR2 YSYEKL. Trimming took off 0 bases at V and 3 bases at J, with 20 bases between the two ends. The CDR3 sequence is 18 residues long. CDR3 region: CASSQEGKLWGAEETQYF. CDR3 coding DNA: TGCGCCAGCAGCCAAGAGGGAAAACTTTGGGGCGCAGAAGAGACCCAGTACTTC.

This clone has more than one count but fewer than ten. The rearrangement uses TRBV9 and TRBJ2-7; D might be TRBD2 (5 bases). The CDR3 contains 15 residues. Germline CDR1 reads SGDLS; CDR2 reads YYNGEE. The V gene lost 2 bases and the J gene lost 2 bases, with 14 bases spanning the gap. This CDR3 is CASSVSGTSTYEQYF. The CDR3 nucleotides are TGTGCCAGCAGCGTCAGCGGAACCTCGACCTACGAGCAGTACTTC.

The rearrangement joins TRBV2 to TRBJ1-2; 7 bases line up with TRBD1. This CDR3 is built from 13 residues. CDR1 and CDR2 from the germline V gene are SNHLY and FYNNEI. J lost 1 base, V lost 4 bases, and 0 bases had no gene match. The CDR3 DNA reads TGTGCCAGCAGTGGACAGGGTAACTATGGCTACACCTTC. Protein: CASSGQGNYGYTF.

V and J are TRBV13 and TRBJ2-2, with D possibly TRBD2 on 5 matching bases. V was shortened by 4 bases and J by 6 bases, with 12 bases between the two germline ends. This CDR3 has 14 amino acids. CDR1 PRHDT and CDR2 FYEKMQ come from the germline V gene (reference sequence). The CDR3, as DNA: TGTGCCAGCAGCTCCTCCCCGGAGGCCGGGGAGCTGTTTTTT. It yields the protein CASSSSPEAGELFF.

The CDR3 DNA sequence: TGTGCCAGCAGCTTAGCGTCAGGGGTCCCTGTTGAAGCTTTCTTT. Its translation: CASSLASGVPVEAFF. V and J are TRBV7-8 and TRBJ1-1, with D possibly matching TRBD1 (6 bases). The CDR3 is 15 residues long. Germline V gene data show CDR1 as SGHVS and CDR2 as FQNEAQ. Deletions cut 0 bases from V and 7 bases from J, with 15 bases between.

The chain employs TRBV28 and TRBJ2-7; 7 bases match TRBD1. The CDR3 runs to 16 residues. Trimming cost V 6 bases and J 0 bases; bases outside gene matches: 11. Germline CDR1 reads MDHEN; CDR2 reads SYDVKM. The DNA for the CDR3 is TGTGCCAGCAGCTACTCGGGACAGCGAAGCTCCTACGAGCAGTACTTC. It yields the protein CASSYSGQRSSYEQYF.

The rearrangement joins TRBV10-2 to TRBJ1-1; possible D gene TRBD1, 6 bases. The V end was cut by 9 bases, the J end by 4 bases, with 12 bases between. The germline gives CDR1 WSHSY, CDR2 SAAADI. The CDR3 has 12 residues. The CDR3 DNA is TGCGCCAGTAACAGAGGGGGCACTGAAGCTTTCTTT. Protein product: CASNRGGTEAFF.

This sequence joins TRBV27 and TRBJ1-3; D is perhaps TRBD1 (6 bases). Germline lookup yields CDR1 MNHEY and CDR2 SMNVEV (reference sequence). The length of the CDR3 is 14 residues. V lost 6 bases and J 7 bases, leaving 16 bases between the germline ends. CDR3: CASSALVGANTIYF. Here the CDR3 DNA reads TGTGCCAGCAGCGCCCTGGTGGGGGCTAACACCATATATTTT.

This clone was seen once. The V and J genes are TRBV19 and TRBJ2-5; 8 nucleotides agree with TRBD1. The germline V gene encodes CDR1 LNHDA and CDR2 SQIVND (reference sequence). CDR3 length equals 14 residues. Losses at the gene ends were 4 bases for V and 5 bases for J; bases not matched to a gene: 6. In nucleotides, the CDR3 is TGTGCCAGTAGTACGACAGGGGCCGGGGAGACCCAGTACTTC. Protein: CASSTTGAGETQYF.